Listed here is a single T cell receptor (beta chain). Its antigen is unknown. Other nucleotide sequences from this sample produce the same CDR3. The data derive from a study of OX40 agonist ivuxolimab in advanced cancers. Study context: The drug used for patients, ivuxolimab, was an agonistic anti-OX40 (CD134) antibody. The dose-escalation cohort had hepatocellular carcinoma, melanoma, renal cell or head and neck cancer.

Produced via immunoSEQ multiplex PCR; TCRdb's table is partial and in-frame only. The sample contains tens of thousands of clones, about 83% of which appear only once. The CDR3 sequence is 12 residues long. With 0 bases removed from V and 5 bases from J, the gap between germline ends came to 4 bases. Germline V gives CDR1 LNHNV, CDR2 YYDKDF (reference sequence). General study results and limits: Individuals who were partial responders at 0.1-3.0 mg/kg had clonal expansion that ranked among the lowest. Among the nonresponders, some also had low normalized T-cell clonal expansion.

The rearrangement uses TRBV15 and TRBJ2-5; D remains unclear. The sequencing here drew on CD4+ or CD8+ T cells sorted from blood, taken in a trial of the OX40 agonist ivuxolimab. The TCR originated in an adult with an advanced solid tumor such as melanoma, head and neck, liver or kidney cancer. CDR3 sequence: CATSRDRETQYF. The CDR3 DNA follows: TGTGCCACCAGCAGAGATCGCGAGACCCAGTACTTC.